Described below is a single T cell receptor beta chain sequence and its context. Antigen unknown. TCRdb's copy holds only in-frame clones and misses some; the assay was immunoSEQ multiplex PCR. This table has 350,000 to 400,000 clones, 80% to 90% appearing once. The record originates from a study of Ad26.COV2.S vaccination and SARS-CoV-2 variants. Study-wide points: Breadth of non-spike TCRs did not differ between vaccinees and placebo recipients.

Deletions cut 4 bases from V and 8 bases from J, with 18 bases between. Germline assignment: CDR1 SGHKS and CDR2 YYEKEE (reference sequence). The CDR3 is 14 amino acids. Treatment given: roughly 20 received Ad26.COV2.S at low or high dose, single or two shots; a few received placebo; per-sample allocation not given. All samples were drawn on day 63, counting from the first vaccine or placebo injection. An Ad26 vector expressing Wuhan-strain SARS-CoV-2 spike constituted the vaccine. This clonotype was obtained from a person between 18 and 60 years old who received the Ad26.COV2.S COVID-19 vaccine or a placebo. The chain joins TRBV5-5 to TRBJ1-2; TRBD1 is a possible D gene (6 bases). This material consisted of peripheral blood, taken in a trial of Ad26.COV2.S vaccine versus placebo. The DNA for the CDR3 is TGTGCCAGCAGCCAAAGGCAGGGGATGGGAGGCTACACCTTC. Translation gives CASSQRQGMGGYTF.